This T cell receptor (beta chain) was found in a study of early T cells in non-severe SARS-CoV-2 infection. This CDR3 contains 17 residues. The J segment lost 4 bases and the V segment lost 6 bases, leaving 11 bases of the junction unmatched. Germline CDR1 KGHSH, CDR2 LQKENI. Only one count was recorded for this clonotype. TCRdb re-called the 5' RACE reads with MiXCR, one entry per CDR3 protein. The sample yields tens of thousands of distinct CDR3 sequences, more than 12% seen once. The chain joins TRBV18 to TRBJ2-7; 14 positions match TRBD2. The TCR was taken from an adult who was a healthcare worker with PCR-confirmed SARS-CoV-2 infection or an uninfected control (not recorded which). The sample was whole blood. The CDR3 nucleotides are TGTGCCAGCTCCTCCGGGACTAGCGGGAGTGGTTTTTACGAGCAGTACTTC. This encodes CASSSGTSGSGFYEQYF.